The 10 T cell receptor beta chains reported below all come from one sample, sequenced in a study of blood T cells in healthy people across ages. The use of a sample-barcoded 5' primer and a J-beta primer mix characterized a second PCR of about 7 to 12 cycles. TCRdb re-called the 5' RACE reads with MiXCR, one entry per CDR3 protein. The table shows around 870,000 distinct CDR3 sequences, with 29% occurring only once. The sequenced sample consisted of blood. The source of these receptors is a woman older than 75 in good health.

About this clonotype itself: Sequence at one end of the junction differs from germline and may be a read error. V usage is TRBV11-2 and J usage is TRBJ1-4, with a weak D call TRBD1 (6 bases). The CDR3 totals 16 residues. The germline V gene encodes CDR1 SGHAT and CDR2 FQNNGV. The chain's CDR3 is CASSNRQVAGNEKRFF. The CDR3 DNA is TGTGCCAGCAGCAACAGACAGGTTGCGGGTAATGAAAAACGGTTTTTT.

This clonotype was counted at least ten times. The V and J genes are TRBV6-2 or TRBV6-3 and TRBJ2-5; D unresolved. The CDR3 covers 14 residues. The germline V gene has CDR1 MNHEY and CDR2 SVGEGT. Trimming stripped 2 bases from V and 1 base from J, with 8 bases between. In DNA form, the CDR3 reads TGTGCCAGCAGTTACGGCGCGGTCCAAGAGACCCAGTACTTC. Amino acids: CASSYGAVQETQYF.

In this sample, this clonotype turned up many times. The CDR3 sequence: CASSPGQGHEQYF. In DNA form, the CDR3 reads TGCGCCAGCAGCCCCGGACAGGGACACGAGCAGTACTTC. V is TRBV5-1 and J is TRBJ2-7, with TRBD1 identical over 8 bases. The length of the CDR3 is 13 residues. The germline CDR1 and CDR2 sequences are SGHRS and YFSETQ. The J segment lost 5 bases and the V segment lost 4 bases, leaving 5 bases of the junction unmatched.

The count of this clonotype is one. The rearrangement links TRBV7-9 to TRBJ2-6, with D unclear. V was trimmed by 2 bases and J by 2 bases, leaving 10 bases between them. The CDR3 spans 16 residues. Looked up from germline, CDR1 is SEHNR and CDR2 is FQNEAQ (reference sequence). The chain's CDR3 is CASSLKFGPGANVLTF. CDR3 nucleotides: TGTGCCAGCAGCTTAAAATTCGGGCCTGGGGCCAACGTCCTGACTTTC.

This clonotype has at least ten counts. One junction end does not reproduce the germline sequence, and a read error may be involved. DNA for the CDR3: TGTGGGACTAGCGGGGGGCCCGGGCATGAGCAGTTCTTC. This gives the protein CGTSGGPGHEQFF. The V and J genes are TRBV20-1 and TRBJ2-1; 15 bases are a match to TRBD2. The CDR3 contains 13 residues. The germline V gene has CDR1 DFQATT and CDR2 SNEGSKA (reference sequence).

A remark on this clonotype: The junction departs from germline at one end; a sequencing error may be responsible. This chain uses TRBV11-2 with TRBJ2-2, with D perhaps given as TRBD1 or TRBD2 (6 bases each). The CDR3 is made up of 16 amino acids. CDR1 and CDR2 (germline): SGHAT, FQNNGV. This CDR3 is CASSHLWTDNTGGLFF. CDR3 DNA: TGTGCCAGCAGCCACCTATGGACAGATAACACCGGGGGGCTGTTTTTT. Together with reference TRBV11-2 and TRBJ2-2, the CDR3 gives the full variable domain: EAGVAQSPRYKIIEKRQSVAFWCNPISGHATLYWYQQILGQGPKLLIQFQNNGVVDDSQLPKDRFSAERLKGVDSTLKIQPAKLEDSAVYLCASSHLWTDNTGGLFFGEGSRLTVL.

This clonotype was detected many times. The chain has TRBV6-2 or TRBV6-3 and TRBJ1-5; D unresolved. V dropped 6 bases and J dropped 0 bases, with 12 bases sitting between them. Germline lookup yields CDR1 MNHEY and CDR2 SVGEGT. This CDR3 region has 15 residues. CDR3 sequence reads: CASSPRTDSNQPQHF. In DNA form, the CDR3 reads TGTGCCAGCAGCCCCCGGACCGATAGCAATCAGCCCCAGCATTTT.

This clonotype occurred many times. The rearrangement joins TRBV11-3 to TRBJ1-2; 7 bases align to TRBD1. J gave up 2 bases and V 5 bases, and 5 bases lay outside the gene matches. Germline V gene lookup returns CDR1 SGHNT and CDR2 YENEEA. The CDR3 runs 14 residues. This CDR3 reads CASSTRQGNYGYTF. The CDR3 region has the DNA TGTGCCAGCAGCACCCGACAGGGAAACTATGGCTACACCTTC.

J is TRBJ2-2 and V is TRBV12-3 or TRBV12-4, with TRBD1 matching 7 bases. This CDR3 spans 14 amino acids. V dropped 3 bases and J dropped 6; count of bases not matched to a gene: 4. DNA of the CDR3: TGTGCCAGCAGTTTGGGTACAGGGGCCGGGGAGCTGTTTTTT. This codes for CASSLGTGAGELFF.

This clonotype showed up many times. The chain uses TRBV20-1 and TRBJ2-5; 9 positions match TRBD2. The V gene end was trimmed by 3 bases and the J gene end by 5 bases; junction bases not matched to a gene: 7. CDR1 DFQATT and CDR2 SNEGSKA come from the germline V gene (reference sequence). There are 14 residues in the CDR3. The CDR3 protein is CSARLAGRRETQYF. CDR3 coding DNA: TGCAGTGCTAGGCTAGCGGGGCGGAGGGAGACCCAGTACTTC.